The rows below give T cell receptor beta chains drawn from one sample of a study of control samples from healthy donors and cancer patients. The assay was immunoSEQ multiplex PCR, and TCRdb's table has in-frame clones only and misses some. The table lists about 83,000 clones, 91% of them singletons. The specimen sequenced was blood. The receptor set was obtained from a man between 50 and 59 years old in good health. Both conserved end residues are part of each CDR3. Fields, in order: clone size, V gene, D gene, J gene, CDR3 DNA, CDR3 protein. D genes are given only for firm matches. Only part of the rows carry a size: once, few, many, or a class if the clone is expanded.

size: NA
V: TRBV5-1
D: TRBD1
J: TRBJ2-7
DNA: TGCGCCAGCAGCTTGGGGACAGGCCCCTACGAGCAGTACTTC
CDR3: CASSLGTGPYEQYF

size: NA
V: TRBV19
D: TRBD1
J: TRBJ2-5
DNA: TGTGCCAGTAGGGAAAGGACAGGGGGTAAGGACACCCAGTACTTC
CDR3: CASRERTGGKDTQYF

size: NA
V: TRBV5-1
D: NA
J: TRBJ2-1
DNA: TGCGCCAGCAGCCCGGCTCCGGGGAGCTCCTACAATGAGCAGTTCTTC
CDR3: CASSPAPGSSYNEQFF

size: NA
V: TRBV6-5
D: TRBD2
J: TRBJ2-3
DNA: TGTGCCAGCAGGCCCAGCGGGGGGAACACAGATACGCAGTATTTT
CDR3: CASRPSGGNTDTQYF

size: once
V: TRBV2
D: NA
J: TRBJ2-7
DNA: TGTGCCAGCAGTTACACCGGGCCCCCGGAGCAGTACTTC
CDR3: CASSYTGPPEQYF

size: NA
V: TRBV11-2
D: NA
J: TRBJ1-6
DNA: TGTGCCAGCAGCTTAGAGGGGGGCGCGAGATATAATTCACCCCTCCACTTT
CDR3: CASSLEGGARYNSPLHF

size: NA
V: TRBV27
D: NA
J: TRBJ1-4
DNA: TGTGCCAGCAGTTTGAGGCTGAATGAAAAACTGTTTTTT
CDR3: CASSLRLNEKLFF

size: few
V: TRBV19
D: NA
J: TRBJ1-5
DNA: TGTGCCAGTAGTACAACCTTCAGCAGGGGCTCCATCGGGGGTCAGCCCCAGCATTTT
CDR3: CASSTTFSRGSIGGQPQHF

size: NA
V: TRBV5-1
D: TRBD2
J: TRBJ2-6
DNA: TGCGCCAGCAGCTTCGGCGGGGGGTCTGGGGCCAACGTCCTGACTTTC
CDR3: CASSFGGGSGANVLTF

size: NA
V: TRBV6-6
D: NA
J: TRBJ1-1
DNA: TGTGCCAGCAGTGACCCCGGGACGGTGAACACTGAAGCTTTCTTT
CDR3: CASSDPGTVNTEAFF

size: NA
V: TRBV29-1
D: NA
J: TRBJ1-2
DNA: TGCAGCGTTGAATGGGAGACAGCAGCTAACTATGGCTACACCTTC
CDR3: CSVEWETAANYGYTF

size: NA
V: TRBV5-1
D: NA
J: TRBJ1-1
DNA: TGCGCCAGCAGCTTGGCGGGATCCACTGAAGCTTTCTTT
CDR3: CASSLAGSTEAFF

size: NA
V: TRBV6-5
D: NA
J: TRBJ1-1
DNA: TGTGCCAGCAGTTACGAAACAGCCACCATGAACACTGAAGCTTTCTTT
CDR3: CASSYETATMNTEAFF

size: NA
V: TRBV11-2
D: NA
J: TRBJ2-7
DNA: TGTGCCAGCAGCTTAGAAAACGGCCCTAACGAGCAGTACTTC
CDR3: CASSLENGPNEQYF

size: NA
V: TRBV6-1
D: TRBD1
J: TRBJ2-7
DNA: TGTGCCAGCAGTGAACGGACAGGAGGCTACGAGCAGTACTTC
CDR3: CASSERTGGYEQYF

size: NA
V: TRBV20-1
D: NA
J: TRBJ2-3
DNA: TGCAGTGCTAGTGGTGTACCTCCCACCTCAGATACGCAGTATTTT
CDR3: CSASGVPPTSDTQYF

size: NA
V: TRBV7-9
D: NA
J: TRBJ1-1
DNA: TGTGCCAGCAGCTTAGAGCCTCGGAGGGTGAACACTGAAGCTTTCTTT
CDR3: CASSLEPRRVNTEAFF

size: NA
V: TRBV19
D: NA
J: TRBJ1-5
DNA: TGTGCCGGTAGTAGCCCAGGGTCGGGTCAGCCCCAGCATTTT
CDR3: CAGSSPGSGQPQHF

size: NA
V: TRBV7-2
D: NA
J: TRBJ1-1
DNA: TGTGCCAGCATCGGGGGGGTAGCTTTCTTT
CDR3: CASIGGVAFF

size: NA
V: TRBV14
D: NA
J: TRBJ2-7
DNA: TGTGCCAGCAGCCAAGATGGGGCGGGTCGAAGCAACGAGCAGTACTTC
CDR3: CASSQDGAGRSNEQYF

size: NA
V: TRBV2
D: NA
J: TRBJ2-7
DNA: TGTGCCAGCAGCGGACCAGGGAGAGGGGACGAGCAGTACTTC
CDR3: CASSGPGRGDEQYF

size: NA
V: TRBV3-1/TRBV3-2
D: TRBD2
J: TRBJ2-1
DNA: TGTGCCAGCAGCCCGCGGCGGGGGGGAAGGGGCAATGAGCAGTTCTTC
CDR3: CASSPRRGGRGNEQFF

size: NA
V: TRBV11-1
D: NA
J: TRBJ2-3
DNA: TGTGCCAGCACCTCCCCGGGGGGCACAGATACGCAGTATTTT
CDR3: CASTSPGGTDTQYF

size: NA
V: TRBV5-6
D: NA
J: TRBJ1-5
DNA: TGTGCCAGCAGCTTGGGGGGATACATGACACAGCCCCAGCATTTT
CDR3: CASSLGGYMTQPQHF

size: NA
V: TRBV27
D: TRBD1
J: TRBJ2-5
DNA: TGTGCCAGCAGGACGACAGGGGCGGAGACCCAGTACTTC
CDR3: CASRTTGAETQYF

size: NA
V: TRBV11-3
D: NA
J: TRBJ2-5
DNA: TGTGCCAGCATGCGTGGGGGGCCCGTGACACAAGAGACCCAGTACTTC
CDR3: CASMRGGPVTQETQYF